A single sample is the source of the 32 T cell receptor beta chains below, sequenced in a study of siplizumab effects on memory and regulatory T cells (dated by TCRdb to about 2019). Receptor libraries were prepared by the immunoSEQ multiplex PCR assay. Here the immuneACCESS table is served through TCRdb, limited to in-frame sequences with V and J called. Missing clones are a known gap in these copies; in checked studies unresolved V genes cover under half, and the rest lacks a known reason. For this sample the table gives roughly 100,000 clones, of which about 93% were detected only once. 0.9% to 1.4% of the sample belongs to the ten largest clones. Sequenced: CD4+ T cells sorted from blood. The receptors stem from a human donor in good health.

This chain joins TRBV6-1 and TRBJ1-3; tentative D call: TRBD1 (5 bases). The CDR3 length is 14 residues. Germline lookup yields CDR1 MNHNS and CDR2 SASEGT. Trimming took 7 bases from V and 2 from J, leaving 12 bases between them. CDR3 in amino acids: CASITGGTGNTIYF. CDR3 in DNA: TGTGCCAGCATTACAGGAGGAACTGGAAACACCATATATTTT.

CDR3 in amino acids: CASSPGIGEQYF. The CDR3 nucleotides are TGTGCCAGCAGTCCCGGGATCGGCGAGCAGTACTTC. The chain combines TRBV7-7 with TRBJ2-7; a weak D match, TRBD2 (5 bases). Trimming stripped 6 bases from V and 6 bases from J, with 12 bases between. This CDR3 comprises 12 residues. The germline gives CDR1 SSHAT, CDR2 FNYEAQ (reference sequence).

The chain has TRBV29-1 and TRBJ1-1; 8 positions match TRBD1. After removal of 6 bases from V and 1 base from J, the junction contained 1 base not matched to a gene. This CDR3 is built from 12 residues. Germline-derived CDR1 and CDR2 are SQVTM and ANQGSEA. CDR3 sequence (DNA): TGCAGCGTCGGACAGGGGAACACTGAAGCTTTCTTT. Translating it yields CSVGQGNTEAFF.

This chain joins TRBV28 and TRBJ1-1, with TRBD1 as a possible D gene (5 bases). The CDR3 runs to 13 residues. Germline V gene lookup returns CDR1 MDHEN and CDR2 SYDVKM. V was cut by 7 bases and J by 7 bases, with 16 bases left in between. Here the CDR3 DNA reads TGTGCCAGCACTGTCCCGGGACGGAGTGAAGCTTTCTTT. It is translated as CASTVPGRSEAFF.

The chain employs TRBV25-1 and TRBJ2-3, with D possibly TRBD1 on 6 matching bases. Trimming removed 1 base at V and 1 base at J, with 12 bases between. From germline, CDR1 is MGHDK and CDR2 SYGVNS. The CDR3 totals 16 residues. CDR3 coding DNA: TGTGCCAGCAGTGAATGGGGGCTGACCCGCACAGATACGCAGTATTTT. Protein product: CASSEWGLTRTDTQYF. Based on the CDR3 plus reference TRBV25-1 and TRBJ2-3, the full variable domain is EADIYQTPRYLVIGTGKKITLECSQTMGHDKMYWYQQDPGMELHLIHYSYGVNSTEKGDLSSESTVSRIRTEHFPLTLESARPSHTSQYLCASSEWGLTRTDTQYFGPGTRLTVL.

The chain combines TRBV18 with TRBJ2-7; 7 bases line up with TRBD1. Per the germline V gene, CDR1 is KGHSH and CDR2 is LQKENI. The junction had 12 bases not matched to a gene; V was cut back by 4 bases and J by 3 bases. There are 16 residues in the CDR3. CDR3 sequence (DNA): TGTGCCAGCTCACAGGCTCTGGGACAGCTACTCTACGAGCAGTACTTC. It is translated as CASSQALGQLLYEQYF. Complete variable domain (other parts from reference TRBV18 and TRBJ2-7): NAGVMQNPRHLVRRRGQEARLRCSPMKGHSHVYWYRQLPEEGLKFMVYLQKENIIDESGMPKERFSAEFPKEGPSILRIQQVVRGDSAAYFCASSQALGQLLYEQYFGPGTRLTVT.

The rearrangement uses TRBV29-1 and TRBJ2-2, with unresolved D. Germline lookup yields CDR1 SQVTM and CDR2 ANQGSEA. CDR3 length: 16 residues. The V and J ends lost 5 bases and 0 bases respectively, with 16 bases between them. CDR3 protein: CSVKNPGHPNTGELFF. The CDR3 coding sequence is TGCAGCGTTAAAAACCCCGGGCATCCGAACACCGGGGAGCTGTTTTTT.

CDR3 nucleotides: TGTGCCAGCAGACAGAGAGGGGAAGCTTTCTTT. Encoded protein: CASRQRGEAFF. This chain links TRBV14 with TRBJ1-1; D uncertain. There are 11 residues in the CDR3. The V and J ends lost 6 bases and 8 bases respectively, with 10 bases between them. Per germline, CDR1 SGHDN and CDR2 FVKESK.

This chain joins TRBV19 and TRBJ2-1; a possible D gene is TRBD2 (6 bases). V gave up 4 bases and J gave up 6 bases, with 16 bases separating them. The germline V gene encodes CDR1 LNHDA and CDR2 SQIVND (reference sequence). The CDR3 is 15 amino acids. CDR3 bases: TGTGCCAGTAGTAATTTCGGGGGAGGTACCAATGAGCAGTTCTTC. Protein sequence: CASSNFGGGTNEQFF.

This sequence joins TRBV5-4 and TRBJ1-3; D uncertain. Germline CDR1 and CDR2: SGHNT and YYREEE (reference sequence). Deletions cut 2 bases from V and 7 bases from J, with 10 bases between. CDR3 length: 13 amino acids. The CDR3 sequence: CASSLGLWNTIYF. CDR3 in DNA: TGTGCCAGCAGCTTAGGTTTGTGGAACACCATATATTTT.

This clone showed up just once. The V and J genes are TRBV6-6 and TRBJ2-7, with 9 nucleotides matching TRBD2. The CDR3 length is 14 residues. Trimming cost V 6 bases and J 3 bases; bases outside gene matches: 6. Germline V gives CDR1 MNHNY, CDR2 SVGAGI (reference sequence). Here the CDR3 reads CASSPYSGSYEQYF. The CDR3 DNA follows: TGTGCCAGCAGCCCCTATAGCGGGAGCTACGAGCAGTACTTC.

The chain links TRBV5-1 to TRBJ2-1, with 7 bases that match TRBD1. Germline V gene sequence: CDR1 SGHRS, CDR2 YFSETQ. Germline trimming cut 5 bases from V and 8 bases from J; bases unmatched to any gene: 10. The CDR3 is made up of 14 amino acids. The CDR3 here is CASSSTGLVDEQFF. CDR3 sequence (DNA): TGCGCCAGCAGTTCGACAGGGCTGGTTGATGAGCAGTTCTTC.

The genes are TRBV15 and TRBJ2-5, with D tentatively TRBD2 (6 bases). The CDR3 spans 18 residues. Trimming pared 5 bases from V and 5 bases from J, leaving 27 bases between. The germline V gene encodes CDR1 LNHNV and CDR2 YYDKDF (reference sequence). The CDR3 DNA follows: TGTGCCACCAGCGGCGGTGGAGGGGAAGCCTTTAAGGGGGAGACCCAGTACTTC. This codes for CATSGGGGEAFKGETQYF.

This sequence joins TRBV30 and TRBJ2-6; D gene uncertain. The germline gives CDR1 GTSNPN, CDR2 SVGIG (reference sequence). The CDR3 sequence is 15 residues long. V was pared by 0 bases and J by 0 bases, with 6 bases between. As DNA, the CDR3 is TGTGCCTGGAGTGTATTGGGCTCTGGGGCCAACGTCCTGACTTTC. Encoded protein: CAWSVLGSGANVLTF.

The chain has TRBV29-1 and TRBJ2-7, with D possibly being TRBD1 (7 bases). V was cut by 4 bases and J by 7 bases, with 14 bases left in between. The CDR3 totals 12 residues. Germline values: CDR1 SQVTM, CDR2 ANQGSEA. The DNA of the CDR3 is TGCAGCGTTGCGGAGGGGGCCAGAGAGCAGTACTTC. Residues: CSVAEGAREQYF.

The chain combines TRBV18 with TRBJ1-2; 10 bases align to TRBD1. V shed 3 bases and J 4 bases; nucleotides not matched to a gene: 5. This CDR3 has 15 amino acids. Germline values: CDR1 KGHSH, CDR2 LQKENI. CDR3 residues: CASSPGQGGTYGYTF. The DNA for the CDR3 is TGTGCCAGCTCACCTGGACAGGGGGGGACCTATGGCTACACCTTC.

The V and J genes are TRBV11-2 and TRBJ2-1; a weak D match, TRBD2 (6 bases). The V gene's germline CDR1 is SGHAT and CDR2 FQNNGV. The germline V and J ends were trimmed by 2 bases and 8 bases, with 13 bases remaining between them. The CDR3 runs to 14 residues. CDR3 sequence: CASSLIRRADEQFF. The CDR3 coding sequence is TGTGCCAGCAGCTTAATCAGGAGGGCCGATGAGCAGTTCTTC.

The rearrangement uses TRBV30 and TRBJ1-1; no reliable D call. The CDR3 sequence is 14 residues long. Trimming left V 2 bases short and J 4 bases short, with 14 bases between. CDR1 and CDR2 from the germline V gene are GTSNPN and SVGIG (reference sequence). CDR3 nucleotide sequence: TGTGCCTGGAGTAGGGCGGCCCACGGCACTGAAGCTTTCTTT. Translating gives CAWSRAAHGTEAFF.

CDR3 protein: CASSPYDKKAYGYTF. CDR3 coding DNA: TGTGCCAGCTCACCATACGACAAGAAGGCCTATGGCTACACCTTC. The chain links TRBV18 to TRBJ1-2, with no clear D. Germline values: CDR1 KGHSH, CDR2 LQKENI. Trimming shortened V by 2 bases and J by 4 bases, and 14 bases separated the two germline ends. This CDR3 has 15 amino acids.

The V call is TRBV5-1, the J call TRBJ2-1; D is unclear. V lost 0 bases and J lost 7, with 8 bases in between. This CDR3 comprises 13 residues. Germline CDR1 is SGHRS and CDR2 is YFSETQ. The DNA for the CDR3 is TGCGCCAGCAGCTTGGTGGTGGGAAATGAGCAGTTCTTC. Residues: CASSLVVGNEQFF.

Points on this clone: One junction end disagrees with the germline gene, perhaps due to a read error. This chain's CDR3 is CASSPGTRTRLF. The CDR3 region has the DNA TGTGCCAGTAGTCCGGGGACTCGTACTAGGCTCTTC. This sequence joins TRBV19 and TRBJ2-1; tentative D call: TRBD2 (6 bases). This CDR3 comprises 12 residues. The germline V gene has CDR1 LNHDA and CDR2 SQIVND (reference sequence).

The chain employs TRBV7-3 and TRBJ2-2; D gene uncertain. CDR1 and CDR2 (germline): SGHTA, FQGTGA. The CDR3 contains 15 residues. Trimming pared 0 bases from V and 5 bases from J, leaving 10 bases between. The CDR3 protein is CASSLTSGSTGELFF. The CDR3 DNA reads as TGTGCCAGCAGCTTAACGTCTGGTTCAACCGGGGAGCTGTTTTTT.

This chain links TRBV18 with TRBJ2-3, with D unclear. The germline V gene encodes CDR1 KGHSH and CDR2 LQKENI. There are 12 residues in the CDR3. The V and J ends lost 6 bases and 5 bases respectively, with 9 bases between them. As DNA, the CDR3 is TGTGCCAGCTCTCTACCCGAAGATACGCAGTATTTT. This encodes CASSLPEDTQYF.

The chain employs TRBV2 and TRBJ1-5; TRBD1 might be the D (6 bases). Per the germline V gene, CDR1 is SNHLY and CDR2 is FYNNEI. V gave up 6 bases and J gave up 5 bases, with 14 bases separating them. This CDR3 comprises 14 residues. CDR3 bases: TGTGCCAGCAGGGTACAGGGTGGGTATCAGCCCCAGCATTTT. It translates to CASRVQGGYQPQHF.

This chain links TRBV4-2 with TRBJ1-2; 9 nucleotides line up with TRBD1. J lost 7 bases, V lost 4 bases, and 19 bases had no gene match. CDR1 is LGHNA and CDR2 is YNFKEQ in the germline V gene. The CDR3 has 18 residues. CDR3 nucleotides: TGTGCCAGCAGCCCCCCCCGTCTTTGGCCGGGACAGGGTGGTGGCTACACCTTC. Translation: CASSPPRLWPGQGGGYTF.

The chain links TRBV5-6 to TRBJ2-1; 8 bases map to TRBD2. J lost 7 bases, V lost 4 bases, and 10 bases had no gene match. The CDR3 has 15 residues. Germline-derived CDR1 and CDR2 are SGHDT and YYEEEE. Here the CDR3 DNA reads TGTGCCAGCAGCCTGGCGGGACTAGGGTCGAATGAGCAGTTCTTC. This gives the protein CASSLAGLGSNEQFF.

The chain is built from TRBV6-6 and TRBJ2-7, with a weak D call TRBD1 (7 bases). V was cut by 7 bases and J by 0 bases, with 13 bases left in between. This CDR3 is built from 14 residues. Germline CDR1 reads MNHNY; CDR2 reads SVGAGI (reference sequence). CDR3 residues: CASNGGGNSYEQYF. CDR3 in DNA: TGTGCCAGCAATGGAGGGGGCAACTCCTACGAGCAGTACTTC.

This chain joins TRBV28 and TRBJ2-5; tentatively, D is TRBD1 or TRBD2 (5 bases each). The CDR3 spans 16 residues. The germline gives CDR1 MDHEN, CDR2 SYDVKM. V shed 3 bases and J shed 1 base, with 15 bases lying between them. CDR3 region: CASSFSQGSGQETQYF. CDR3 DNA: TGTGCCAGCAGTTTTAGTCAGGGAAGCGGCCAAGAGACCCAGTACTTC.

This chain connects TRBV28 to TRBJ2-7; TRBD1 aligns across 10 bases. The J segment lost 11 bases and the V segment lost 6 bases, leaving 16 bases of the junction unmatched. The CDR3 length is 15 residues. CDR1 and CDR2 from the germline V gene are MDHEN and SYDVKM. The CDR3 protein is CASRPPGQGLPGEYF. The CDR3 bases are TGTGCCAGCAGACCCCCGGGACAGGGGCTTCCCGGGGAGTACTTC.

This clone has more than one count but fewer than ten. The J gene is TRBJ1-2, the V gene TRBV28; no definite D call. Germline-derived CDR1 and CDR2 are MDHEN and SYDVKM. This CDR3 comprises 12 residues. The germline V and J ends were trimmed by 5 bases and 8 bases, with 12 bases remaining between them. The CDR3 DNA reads TGTGCCAGCAGTCCCAGTACCTGGGGCTACACCTTC. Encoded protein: CASSPSTWGYTF.

CDR3 in DNA: TGTGCCAGCTCACCACAGAATAACAGGGGAGACTACGAGCAGTACTTC. It is translated as CASSPQNNRGDYEQYF. The chain is built from TRBV18 and TRBJ2-7; 7 bases are a match to TRBD1. The germline V gene has CDR1 KGHSH and CDR2 LQKENI. There are 16 residues in the CDR3. The ends lost 1 base at V and 3 bases at J; junction bases unmatched: 9.

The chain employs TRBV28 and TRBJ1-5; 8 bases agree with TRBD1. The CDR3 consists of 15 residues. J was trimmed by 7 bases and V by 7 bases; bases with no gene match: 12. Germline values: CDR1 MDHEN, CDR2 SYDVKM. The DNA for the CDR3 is TGTGCCAGCATTCGAGACAGGGGAGAAGGGCAGCCCCAGCATTTT. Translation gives CASIRDRGEGQPQHF.